The 23 T cell receptor beta chains reported below all come from one sample, sequenced in a study of T cell responses to AZD1222 COVID-19 vaccine (dated by TCRdb to 2020 to 2022). Libraries were made using the immunoSEQ multiplex PCR assay. The clones in this table, taken by TCRdb from immuneACCESS, are in-frame only. Not every clone is retained; where verified, under half of the shortfall comes from an unresolved V gene, and the cause of the rest is unknown. The sample table contains around 180,000 clones; only one count was recorded for around 93% of them. The ten largest clones take up roughly 9.2% of the sample. The time point label for this specimen denotes: baseline before first vaccination. Sample: peripheral blood, taken on day 0 of AZD1222 vaccination. The receptors were sampled from an adult in good health.

This clone was observed a handful of times. This chain links TRBV19 with TRBJ1-5; D unclear. Germline assignment: CDR1 LNHDA and CDR2 SQIVND (reference sequence). The CDR3 runs 13 residues. V was trimmed by 6 bases and J by 7 bases, leaving 13 bases between them. The CDR3 here is CASRAVREQPQHF. As DNA, the CDR3 is TGTGCCAGTAGGGCCGTAAGGGAGCAGCCCCAGCATTTT.

The V call is TRBV6-2 or TRBV6-3, the J call TRBJ2-7; TRBD2 matches at 9 bases. Trimming took 2 bases from V and 3 from J; bases not matched to a gene: 2. CDR3 length: 14 residues. Germline values: CDR1 MNHEY, CDR2 SVGEGT. The CDR3 reads CASSYAGGIYEQYF. CDR3 nucleotides: TGTGCCAGCAGTTACGCGGGAGGGATCTACGAGCAGTACTTC.

The rearrangement uses TRBV28 and TRBJ1-1, with D unclear. CDR3 length: 13 residues. The ends were cut back, 7 bases at V and 3 bases at J, with 12 bases in the middle. Germline V gene data show CDR1 as MDHEN and CDR2 as SYDVKM. CDR3 in DNA: TGTGCCAGCACTGCCCCGCCATACACTGAAGCTTTCTTT. Protein sequence: CASTAPPYTEAFF. The full variable domain, rest sourced from reference TRBV28 and TRBJ1-1, is DVKVTQSSRYLVKRTGEKVFLECVQDMDHENMFWYRQDPGLGLRLIYFSYDVKMKEKGDIPEGYSVSREKKERFSLILESASTNQTSMYLCASTAPPYTEAFFGQGTRLTVV.

V is TRBV5-1 and J is TRBJ2-7; tentative D call: TRBD2 (6 bases). This CDR3 has 17 amino acids. With 0 bases removed from V and 0 bases from J, the gap between germline ends came to 16 bases. Germline CDR1 and CDR2: SGHRS and YFSETQ. CDR3 in DNA: TGCGCCAGCAGCTTGGGACGGAGGGGTCAGAGCTCCTACGAGCAGTACTTC. Its protein product is CASSLGRRGQSSYEQYF.

The chain has TRBV6-5 and TRBJ1-2; 7 bases map to TRBD1. Germline V gene sequence: CDR1 MNHEY, CDR2 SVGAGI. With V trimmed by 3 bases and J by 4 bases, 2 bases remained unmatched. The CDR3 runs 13 residues. The CDR3 spells CASSYDRVYGYTF. CDR3 in DNA: TGTGCCAGCAGTTATGACAGGGTCTATGGCTACACCTTC.

The chain has TRBV9 and TRBJ1-2; TRBD1 matches at 7 bases. This CDR3 has 15 amino acids. The V and J ends lost 1 base and 4 bases, in that order; junction bases with no gene match: 7. The germline CDR1 and CDR2 sequences are SGDLS and YYNGEE. CDR3 region: CASSVYDRDGYGYTF. CDR3 nucleotides: TGTGCCAGCAGCGTATACGACAGGGACGGCTATGGCTACACCTTC.

CDR3 sequence reads: CASSPQGWQPQHF. The CDR3 region has the DNA TGTGCCAGCAGTCCCCAGGGGTGGCAGCCCCAGCATTTT. This chain links TRBV27 with TRBJ1-5, with D possibly being TRBD1 (6 bases). This CDR3 has 13 amino acids. The germline gives CDR1 MNHEY, CDR2 SMNVEV (reference sequence). V was pared by 5 bases and J by 7 bases, with 12 bases between.

The rearrangement joins TRBV28 to TRBJ1-6; D not resolved. The V gene lost 7 bases and the J gene lost 4 bases, with 8 bases spanning the gap. There are 13 residues in the CDR3. From germline, CDR1 is MDHEN and CDR2 SYDVKM. The CDR3 reads CASKVPYNSPLHF. CDR3 coding DNA: TGTGCCAGCAAGGTGCCATATAATTCACCCCTCCACTTT.

The J gene is TRBJ1-1, the V gene TRBV28; D remains ambiguous. Trimming took 6 bases from V and 5 from J, leaving 19 bases between them. Germline V CDR1 and CDR2: MDHEN, SYDVKM. This CDR3 comprises 15 residues. Here the CDR3 reads CASSLELGGITEAFF. CDR3 nucleotide sequence: TGTGCCAGCAGCCTTGAGCTCGGAGGGATTACTGAAGCTTTCTTT.

The J gene is TRBJ1-2, the V gene TRBV29-1, with 7 bases matching TRBD1. J was trimmed by 7 bases and V by 6 bases; bases with no gene match: 14. Germline loops: CDR1 SQVTM, CDR2 ANQGSEA. The CDR3 has 14 amino acids. CDR3 protein: CSVLDRVIFGGYTF. The CDR3 DNA follows: TGCAGCGTCCTAGACAGGGTAATATTTGGTGGCTACACCTTC.

V gene TRBV27 combines with J gene TRBJ2-7; 10 bases align to TRBD2. V shed 6 bases and J 5 bases; nucleotides not matched to a gene: 10. The CDR3 consists of 15 residues. The germline V gene encodes CDR1 MNHEY and CDR2 SMNVEV (reference sequence). Written as DNA, the CDR3 is TGTGCCAGCAGCCAAGGACTAGCGGCCCCAAACGAGCAGTACTTC. Protein: CASSQGLAAPNEQYF.

J is TRBJ1-1 and V is TRBV27; D is possibly TRBD1 (5 bases). The CDR3 loop spans 14 amino acids. Germline V gene lookup returns CDR1 MNHEY and CDR2 SMNVEV (reference sequence). V was pared by 4 bases and J by 0 bases, with 9 bases between. In nucleotides, the CDR3 is TGTGCCAGCAGTTCGGGACGAATGAACACTGAAGCTTTCTTT. Amino acids: CASSSGRMNTEAFF.

The V gene is TRBV28, the J gene TRBJ2-2; TRBD2 is a possible D gene (5 bases). Germline V gives CDR1 MDHEN, CDR2 SYDVKM. This CDR3 region has 17 residues. The V gene lost 6 bases and the J gene lost 0 bases, with 17 bases spanning the gap. The CDR3 loop reads CASRAVTRTANTGELFF. For the CDR3, the DNA is TGTGCCAGCAGAGCCGTGACGCGGACTGCGAACACCGGGGAGCTGTTTTTT. The whole variable domain, filled in from reference TRBV28 and TRBJ2-2, reads DVKVTQSSRYLVKRTGEKVFLECVQDMDHENMFWYRQDPGLGLRLIYFSYDVKMKEKGDIPEGYSVSREKKERFSLILESASTNQTSMYLCASRAVTRTANTGELFFGEGSRLTVL.

CDR3 sequence: CASSFEGGRGEKLFF. CDR3 in DNA: TGTGCCAGCAGCTTCGAAGGTGGGCGGGGTGAAAAACTGTTTTTT. The chain couples TRBV3-1 (or the pseudogene TRBV3-2) to TRBJ1-4; no firm D call. The CDR3 runs 15 residues. Per the germline V gene, CDR1 is LGHDT and CDR2 is YNNKEL (reference sequence). V lost 5 bases and J lost 7, with 17 bases in between.

This clone was found once. The J gene is TRBJ2-7, the V gene TRBV28; TRBD2 is a possible D gene (5 bases). This CDR3 is built from 12 residues. V shed 6 bases and J shed 7 bases, with 13 bases lying between them. Germline V gene sequence: CDR1 MDHEN, CDR2 SYDVKM. The CDR3 sequence: CASRWAPGEQYF. DNA of the CDR3: TGTGCCAGCAGATGGGCCCCGGGGGAGCAGTACTTC.

The V call is TRBV3-1 (or the pseudogene TRBV3-2), the J call TRBJ2-7, with 7 bases matching TRBD2. The CDR3 sequence is 14 residues long. The V gene end was trimmed by 1 base and the J gene end by 4 bases; junction bases not matched to a gene: 4. Germline V CDR1 and CDR2: LGHDT, YNNKEL (reference sequence). The CDR3 DNA is TGTGCCAGCAGCCAAGGGGCTAGCGGATACGAGCAGTACTTC. It encodes CASSQGASGYEQYF.

The chain links TRBV6-1 to TRBJ1-2; D is unclear. The V gene lost 2 bases and the J gene lost 8 bases, with 21 bases spanning the gap. Germline V gene lookup returns CDR1 MNHNS and CDR2 SASEGT. CDR3 length: 16 amino acids. CDR3 coding DNA: TGTGCCAGCAGTGAACTAGGGCGGAGCAGGCCACACGGCTACACCTTC. Encoded protein: CASSELGRSRPHGYTF.

The chain recombines TRBV2 with TRBJ2-1; D possibly corresponds to TRBD2 (5 bases). V shed 3 bases and J shed 0 bases, with 12 bases lying between them. CDR3 size: 16 residues. Germline V CDR1 and CDR2: SNHLY, FYNNEI. The CDR3 nucleotides are TGTGCCAGCAGTGACTACTCGGGAAGCTCCTACAATGAGCAGTTCTTC. This gives the protein CASSDYSGSSYNEQFF.

This clone was observed once. The chain couples TRBV28 to TRBJ2-1, with 9 bases lining up with TRBD2. With 5 bases clipped from V and 1 base from J, the junction kept 9 bases outside the gene matches. CDR3 length: 17 residues. Germline V lookup: CDR1 MDHEN, CDR2 SYDVKM. The DNA for the CDR3 is TGTGCCAGCAGTGGCCCCCTAGCGGGGAGATCCTACAATGAGCAGTTCTTC. Translated, it gives CASSGPLAGRSYNEQFF.

This clone has a single count. The chain links TRBV5-1 to TRBJ1-1; D unresolved. V lost 3 bases, J lost 4 bases, and 13 bases lay in between. This CDR3 has 14 residues. CDR1 is SGHRS, CDR2 YFSETQ, per germline. CDR3 amino acids: CASSSTGAATEAFF. The CDR3, as DNA: TGCGCCAGCAGCTCGACCGGTGCTGCCACTGAAGCTTTCTTT.

This clone was detected once. CDR3 loop: CASSFEQNYGYTF. DNA for the CDR3: TGTGCCAGCAGTTTCGAGCAGAACTATGGCTACACCTTC. The chain is built from TRBV6-5 and TRBJ1-2; D is uncertain. The germline gives CDR1 MNHEY, CDR2 SVGAGI. Trimming took off 4 bases at V and 2 bases at J, with 8 bases between the two ends. CDR3 length: 13 amino acids.

This rearrangement joins TRBV7-9 to TRBJ2-7, with 8 positions matching TRBD1. Germline CDR1 and CDR2: SEHNR and FQNEAQ (reference sequence). The CDR3 is made up of 12 amino acids. Losses at the gene ends were 6 bases for V and 3 bases for J; bases not matched to a gene: 1. The CDR3 protein is CASRDRVYEQYF. As DNA, the CDR3 is TGTGCCAGCAGGGACAGGGTCTACGAGCAGTACTTC.

V usage is TRBV19 and J usage is TRBJ1-1; no clear D gene. Germline CDR1 and CDR2: LNHDA and SQIVND (reference sequence). This CDR3 contains 14 residues. Trimming removed 1 base from V and 5 bases from J, with 11 bases in between. In nucleotides, the CDR3 is TGTGCCAGTAGTATAGTTGCTGTGGGGACTGAAGCTTTCTTT. This sequence encodes CASSIVAVGTEAFF.